The rows below give T cell receptor beta chains drawn from one sample of a study of blood T cell repertoires in COVID-19. Sequencing was performed with immunoSEQ multiplex PCR; in TCRdb, only in-frame clones are kept and a portion is missing. The sample carries fewer than 350,000 clones, 70% to 90% recorded once. Sequenced: peripheral blood. Every receptor here comes from a woman in her thirties who had recovered from COVID-19. The CDR3 runs from the conserved cysteine through the conserved F or W. Fields, in order: D gene, V gene, clone size, J gene, CDR3 DNA, CDR3 protein. D genes are given only for firm matches. Not every row has a clone size; where given, it reads once, few, many or a size class.

TRBD2	TRBV7-2	.	TRBJ2-2	TGTGCCAGCAGCTTAGGGCCAGCGGGAAACACCGGGGAGCTGTTTTTT	CASSLGPAGNTGELFF
.	TRBV7-9	.	TRBJ2-4	TGTGCCAGCAGCTTCGTATCCAAAAACATTCAGTACTTC	CASSFVSKNIQYF
TRBD2	TRBV11-2	.	TRBJ2-1	TGTGCCAGCAGCCCTTTGCGGGGGGGCAATGAGCAGTTCTTC	CASSPLRGGNEQFF
.	TRBV12-3/TRBV12-4	.	TRBJ1-6	TGTGCCAGCAGCCCCCGGGGAGGATCACCCCTCCACTTT	CASSPRGGSPLHF
.	TRBV2	once	TRBJ1-2	TGTGCCAGCAGTGGACAGGTCTATGGCTACACCTTC	CASSGQVYGYTF
TRBD2	TRBV13	.	TRBJ2-1	TGTGCCAGCAGGAAAGCGGGGGAAGGCAATGAGCAGTTCTTC	CASRKAGEGNEQFF
.	TRBV7-9	.	TRBJ1-1	TGTGCCAGCAGCTTAAACAGGTACACTGAAGCTTTCTTT	CASSLNRYTEAFF
TRBD1	TRBV28	.	TRBJ1-2	TGTGCCAGCAGTACAACACAGGGGGCGTTGACAGCTAACTATGGCTACACCTTC	CASSTTQGALTANYGYTF
.	TRBV30	once	TRBJ1-1	TGTGCCTGGAGTGTACAGGATGGGACTGAAGCTTTCTTT	CAWSVQDGTEAFF
TRBD1	TRBV27	.	TRBJ2-2	TGTGCCAGCAGACATGCAAGGGGACAGACGACCGGGGAGCTGTTTTTT	CASRHARGQTTGELFF
TRBD2	TRBV20-1	.	TRBJ2-7	TGCAGTGCTAGTAATCCTAGCGGATACTACGAGCAGTACTTC	CSASNPSGYYEQYF
.	TRBV13	.	TRBJ1-2	TGTGCCAGCAGCGCCCAACAGGGATCACCCTATGGCTACACCTTC	CASSAQQGSPYGYTF
.	TRBV2	.	TRBJ2-7	TGTGCCAGCAGTGAATCTGGGGGGACCTACGAGCAGTACTTC	CASSESGGTYEQYF